The 14 T cell receptor beta chains presented below share a single source sample, sequenced in a study of radiotherapy plus CTLA-4 blockade in lung cancer. Sequenced by immunoSEQ multiplex PCR; TCRdb stores in-frame clones only, minus some. The profile shows approximately 48,000 clones, roughly 81% of them singletons. The specimen was peripheral blood, collected from a patient treated with radiotherapy plus ipilimumab. The receptors were gathered from a human donor with non-small cell lung cancer whose response to radiotherapy plus ipilimumab could not be evaluated.

The rearrangement links TRBV27 to TRBJ2-7; the match to TRBD1 covers 9 bases. Germline CDR1 MNHEY, CDR2 SMNVEV (reference sequence). The CDR3 has 15 amino acids. V shed 4 bases, J shed 4 bases, and the junction held 8 bases outside the gene matches. CDR3 sequence reads: CASSSGTGLLYEQYF. The DNA of the CDR3 is TGTGCCAGCAGTTCCGGGACAGGGCTCCTTTACGAGCAGTACTTC.

This chain links TRBV6-6 with TRBJ1-1; 9 bases are shared with TRBD1. Per the germline V gene, CDR1 is MNHNY and CDR2 is SVGAGI (reference sequence). The junction had 3 bases not matched to a gene; V was cut back by 0 bases and J by 4 bases. CDR3 size: 15 residues. The CDR3 DNA reads as TGTGCCAGCAGTTACTCCCCGGGACAGGGCACTGAAGCTTTCTTT. It encodes CASSYSPGQGTEAFF.

This chain connects TRBV19 to TRBJ2-1; the D gene is possibly TRBD1 (6 bases). The V gene's germline CDR1 is LNHDA and CDR2 SQIVND (reference sequence). There are 14 residues in the CDR3. V lost 4 bases, J lost 1 base, and 8 bases lay in between. DNA for the CDR3: TGTGCCAGTAGTAGGACAGATTCCTACAATGAGCAGTTCTTC. This encodes CASSRTDSYNEQFF.

This sequence joins TRBV11-2 and TRBJ2-6, with D maybe TRBD2 (5 bases). CDR1 SGHAT and CDR2 FQNNGV come from the germline V gene. The V gene lost 7 bases and the J gene lost 9 bases, with 13 bases spanning the gap. CDR3 length equals 13 residues. The CDR3 protein is CASKPSLFNVLTF. CDR3 DNA sequence: TGTGCCAGCAAGCCTAGCCTATTCAACGTCCTGACTTTC.

The rearrangement uses TRBV9 and TRBJ1-2; 7 nucleotides align to TRBD1. CDR3 length equals 15 residues. Germline trimming cut 0 bases from V and 4 bases from J; bases unmatched to any gene: 6. Germline V gene data show CDR1 as SGDLS and CDR2 as YYNGEE. The chain's CDR3 is CASSVAEGAVYGYTF. CDR3 DNA sequence: TGTGCCAGCAGCGTAGCTGAGGGGGCTGTCTATGGCTACACCTTC.

The rearrangement uses TRBV7-9 and TRBJ1-1, with D tentatively TRBD1 (5 bases). The CDR3 is 15 residues long. CDR1 SEHNR and CDR2 FQNEAQ come from the germline V gene (reference sequence). The ends were cut back, 1 base at V and 1 base at J, with 10 bases in the middle. The CDR3 reads CASSLVGAGNTEAFF. In nucleotides, the CDR3 is TGTGCCAGCAGCTTAGTAGGGGCAGGGAACACTGAAGCTTTCTTT.

The chain combines TRBV6-6 with TRBJ1-1; a weak D match, TRBD1 (6 bases). The CDR3 contains 15 residues. Trimming took 0 bases from V and 1 from J, leaving 9 bases between them. CDR1 is MNHNY and CDR2 is SVGAGI in the germline V gene (reference sequence). CDR3 DNA: TGTGCCAGCAGTTACTCGAGAGGGGGGAACACTGAAGCTTTCTTT. It is translated as CASSYSRGGNTEAFF.

V and J are TRBV1 and TRBJ1-5; the table gives TRBD1 as D, unverified against the DNA. TRBV1 is marked as a pseudogene. The CDR3 is 15 residues long. CDR3 sequence: CTSSQGQDSNQPQHF. The CDR3 DNA reads as TGCACCAGCAGCCAGGGACAGGATAGCAATCAGCCCCAGCATTTT.

In DNA form, the CDR3 reads TGTGCCAGCAGCGCAGACAGCCTCCCCTACGAGCAGTACTTC. Protein: CASSADSLPYEQYF. The gene calls are TRBV9 and TRBJ2-5; a possible D gene is TRBD1 (5 bases). The tail of the sequence fits TRBJ2-7 better, so the J call may be wrong. The length of the CDR3 is 14 residues. Germline V CDR1 and CDR2: SGDLS, YYNGEE.

The rearrangement joins TRBV29-1 to TRBJ1-2, with 10 positions matching TRBD1. The V gene end was trimmed by 5 bases and the J gene end by 0 bases; junction bases not matched to a gene: 9. This CDR3 has 16 residues. The germline gives CDR1 SQVTM, CDR2 ANQGSEA. In DNA form, the CDR3 reads TGCAGCGTTTTGGGACAGGGGCCGAAAACTAACTATGGCTACACCTTC. This gives the protein CSVLGQGPKTNYGYTF.

This clone has a single count. The J gene is TRBJ2-7, the V gene TRBV29-1; the D is unclear. Germline V gene sequence: CDR1 SQVTM, CDR2 ANQGSEA. The CDR3 is made up of 14 amino acids. Trimming removed 4 bases from V and 0 bases from J, with 13 bases in between. The CDR3 bases are TGCAGCGTTGGTTCCAACAAACACTCCTACGAGCAGTACTTC. It yields the protein CSVGSNKHSYEQYF.

The chain joins TRBV20-1 to TRBJ2-3; 7 nucleotides agree with TRBD1. The germline V gene has CDR1 DFQATT and CDR2 SNEGSKA (reference sequence). The V and J ends lost 5 bases and 10 bases, in that order; junction bases with no gene match: 6. The CDR3 is 11 residues long. The CDR3: CSAPGTAAQYF. For the CDR3, the DNA is TGCAGTGCTCCCGGGACAGCGGCGCAGTATTTT.

This clone was seen a handful of times. The chain has TRBV28 and TRBJ1-2; D is perhaps TRBD1 (5 bases). CDR1 is MDHEN, CDR2 SYDVKM, per germline. The CDR3 spans 14 residues. V shed 3 bases and J shed 3 bases, with 11 bases lying between them. The chain's CDR3 is CASSFSWGDYGYTF. For the CDR3, the DNA is TGTGCCAGCAGTTTTAGTTGGGGCGACTATGGCTACACCTTC.

The chain recombines TRBV4-1 with TRBJ2-4; the D gene is possibly TRBD1 (5 bases). CDR3 length equals 16 residues. The V end was cut by 0 bases, the J end by 1 base, with 10 bases between. The V gene's germline CDR1 is MGHRA and CDR2 YSYEKL. CDR3 sequence: CASSQDSGYAKNIQYF. The CDR3 DNA reads TGCGCCAGCAGCCAAGATTCAGGGTACGCCAAAAACATTCAGTACTTC.